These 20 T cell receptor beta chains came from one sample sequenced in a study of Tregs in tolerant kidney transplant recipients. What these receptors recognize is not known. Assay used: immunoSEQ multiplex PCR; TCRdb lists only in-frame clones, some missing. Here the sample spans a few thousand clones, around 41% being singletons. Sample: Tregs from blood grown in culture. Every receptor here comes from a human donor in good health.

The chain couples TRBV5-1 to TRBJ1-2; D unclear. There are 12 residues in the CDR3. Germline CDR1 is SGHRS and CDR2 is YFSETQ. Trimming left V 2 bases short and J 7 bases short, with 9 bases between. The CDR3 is CASSLNAGGYTF. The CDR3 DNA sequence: TGCGCCAGCAGCTTAAATGCGGGTGGCTACACCTTC.

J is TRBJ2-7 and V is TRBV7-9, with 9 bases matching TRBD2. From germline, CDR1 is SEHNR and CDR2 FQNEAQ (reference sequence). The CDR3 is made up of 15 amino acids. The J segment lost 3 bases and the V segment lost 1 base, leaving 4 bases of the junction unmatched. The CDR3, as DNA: TGTGCCAGCAGCTTAGTTAGCGGGAGAGGCTACGAGCAGTACTTC. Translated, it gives CASSLVSGRGYEQYF.

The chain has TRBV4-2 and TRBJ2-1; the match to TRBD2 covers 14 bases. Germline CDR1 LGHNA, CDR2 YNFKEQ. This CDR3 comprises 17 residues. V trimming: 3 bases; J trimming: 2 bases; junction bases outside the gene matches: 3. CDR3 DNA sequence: TGTGCCAGCAGCCACGGACTAGCGGGAGGTGCCTACAATGAGCAGTTCTTC. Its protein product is CASSHGLAGGAYNEQFF.

The CDR3, as DNA: TGCGCCAGCCCCTGCATATCTTCACAAAGTCGGGCCAACGTCCTGACTTTC. This codes for CASPCISSQSRANVLTF. The chain recombines TRBV5-1 with TRBJ2-6; D ambiguous. V lost 7 bases and J lost 5, with 22 bases in between. This CDR3 spans 17 amino acids. Germline V gives CDR1 SGHRS, CDR2 YFSETQ.

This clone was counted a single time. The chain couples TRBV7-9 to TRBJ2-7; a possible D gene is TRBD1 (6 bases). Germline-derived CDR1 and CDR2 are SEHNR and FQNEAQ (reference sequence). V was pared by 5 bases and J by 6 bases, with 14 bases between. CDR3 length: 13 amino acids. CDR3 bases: TGTGCCAGCAGCCGCCCGGACAGAGGCGAGCAGTACTTC. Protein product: CASSRPDRGEQYF.

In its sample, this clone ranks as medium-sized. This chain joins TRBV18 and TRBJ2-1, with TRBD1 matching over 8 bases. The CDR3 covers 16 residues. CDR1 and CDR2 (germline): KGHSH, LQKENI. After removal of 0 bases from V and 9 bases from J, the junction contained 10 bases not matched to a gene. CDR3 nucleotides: TGTGCCAGCTCACCACCGTTCGTAACAGGGGGGACTGAGCAGTTCTTC. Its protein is CASSPPFVTGGTEQFF.

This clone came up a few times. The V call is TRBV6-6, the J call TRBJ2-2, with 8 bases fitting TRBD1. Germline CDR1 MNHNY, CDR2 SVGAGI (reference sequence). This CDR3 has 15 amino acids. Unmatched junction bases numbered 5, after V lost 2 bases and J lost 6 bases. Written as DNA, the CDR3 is TGTGCCAGCAGTTACACCGGGACAGGCCCCGGGGAGCTGTTTTTT. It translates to CASSYTGTGPGELFF.

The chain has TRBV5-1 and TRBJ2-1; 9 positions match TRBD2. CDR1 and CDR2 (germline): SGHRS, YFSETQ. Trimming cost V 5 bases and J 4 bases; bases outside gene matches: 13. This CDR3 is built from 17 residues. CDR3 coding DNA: TGCGCCAGCAGTTCTGGGGGGGGGCTAGCGGGGTACAATGAGCAGTTCTTC. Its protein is CASSSGGGLAGYNEQFF.

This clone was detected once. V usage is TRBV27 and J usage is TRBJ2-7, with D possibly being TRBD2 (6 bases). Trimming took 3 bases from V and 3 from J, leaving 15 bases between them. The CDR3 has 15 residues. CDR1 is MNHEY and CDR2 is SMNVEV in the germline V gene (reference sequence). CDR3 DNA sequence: TGTGCCAGCAGTTTGTCGGGGACTGATAACTACGAGCAGTACTTC. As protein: CASSLSGTDNYEQYF.

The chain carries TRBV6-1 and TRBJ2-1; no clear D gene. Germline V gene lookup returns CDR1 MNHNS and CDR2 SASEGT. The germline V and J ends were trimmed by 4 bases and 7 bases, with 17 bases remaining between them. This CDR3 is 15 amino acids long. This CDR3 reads CASSAGVLTINEQFF. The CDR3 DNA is TGTGCCAGCAGTGCGGGCGTGCTAACTATTAATGAGCAGTTCTTC.

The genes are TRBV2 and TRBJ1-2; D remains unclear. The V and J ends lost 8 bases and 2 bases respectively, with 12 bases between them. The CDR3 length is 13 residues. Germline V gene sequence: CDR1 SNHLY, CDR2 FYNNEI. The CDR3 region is CASHTQTNYGYTF. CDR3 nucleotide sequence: TGTGCCAGCCATACGCAAACCAACTATGGCTACACCTTC.

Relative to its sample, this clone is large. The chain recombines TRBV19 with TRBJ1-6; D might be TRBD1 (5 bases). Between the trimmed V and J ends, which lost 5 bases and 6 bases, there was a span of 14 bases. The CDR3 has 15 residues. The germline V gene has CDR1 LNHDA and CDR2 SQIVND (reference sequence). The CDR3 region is CASSPNGRGNSPLHF. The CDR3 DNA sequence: TGTGCCAGTAGTCCAAATGGTAGGGGTAATTCACCCCTCCACTTT.

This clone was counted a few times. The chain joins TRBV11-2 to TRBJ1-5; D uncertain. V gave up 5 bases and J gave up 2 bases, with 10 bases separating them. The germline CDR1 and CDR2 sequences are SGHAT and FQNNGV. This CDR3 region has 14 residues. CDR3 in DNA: TGTGCCAGCAGCCCCTCCCCGGGCAATCAGCCCCAGCATTTT. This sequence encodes CASSPSPGNQPQHF.

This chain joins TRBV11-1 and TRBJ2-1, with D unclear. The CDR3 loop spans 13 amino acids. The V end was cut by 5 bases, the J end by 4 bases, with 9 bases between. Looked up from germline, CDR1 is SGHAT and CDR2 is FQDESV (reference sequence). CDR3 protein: CASSGFTYNEQFF. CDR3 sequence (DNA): TGTGCCAGCAGCGGCTTCACTTACAATGAGCAGTTCTTC.

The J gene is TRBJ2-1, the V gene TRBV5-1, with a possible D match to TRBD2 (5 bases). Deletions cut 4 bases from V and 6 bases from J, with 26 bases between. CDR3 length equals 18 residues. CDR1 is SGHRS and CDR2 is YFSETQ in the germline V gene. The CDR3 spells CASSRRTGGAGLPNEQFF. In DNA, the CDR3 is TGCGCCAGCAGCCGGAGGACGGGCGGAGCCGGTCTCCCCAATGAGCAGTTCTTC.

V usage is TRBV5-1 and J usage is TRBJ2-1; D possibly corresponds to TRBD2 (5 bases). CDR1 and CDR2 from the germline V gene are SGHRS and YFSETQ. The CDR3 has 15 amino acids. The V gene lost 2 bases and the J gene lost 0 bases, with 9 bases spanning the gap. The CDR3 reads CASSFQGSSYNEQFF. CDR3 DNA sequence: TGCGCCAGCAGCTTTCAAGGGAGCTCCTACAATGAGCAGTTCTTC.

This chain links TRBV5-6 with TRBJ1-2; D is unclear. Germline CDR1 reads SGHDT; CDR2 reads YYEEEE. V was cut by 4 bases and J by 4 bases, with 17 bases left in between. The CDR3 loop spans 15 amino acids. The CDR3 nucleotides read TGTGCCAGCAGCCTTGTTGGTGGTGCCGCCTATGGCTACACCTTC. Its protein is CASSLVGGAAYGYTF.

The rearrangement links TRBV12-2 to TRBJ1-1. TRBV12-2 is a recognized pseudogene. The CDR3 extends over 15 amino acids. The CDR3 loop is CASRSGPRGDTEAFF. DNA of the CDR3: TGTGCAAGTCGCTCAGGGCCCCGAGGGGACACTGAAGCTTTCTTT.

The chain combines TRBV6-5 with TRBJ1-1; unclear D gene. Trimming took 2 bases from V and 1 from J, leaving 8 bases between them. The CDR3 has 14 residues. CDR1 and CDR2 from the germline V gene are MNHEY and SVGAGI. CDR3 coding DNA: TGTGCCAGCAGTTACGGTTGGCCGAACACTGAAGCTTTCTTT. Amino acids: CASSYGWPNTEAFF.

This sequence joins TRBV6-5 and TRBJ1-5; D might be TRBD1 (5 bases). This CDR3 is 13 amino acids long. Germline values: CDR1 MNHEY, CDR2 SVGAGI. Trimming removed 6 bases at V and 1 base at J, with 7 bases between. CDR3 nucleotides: TGTGCCAGCAGCAGGGTCAGCAATCAGCCCCAGCATTTT. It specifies CASSRVSNQPQHF.